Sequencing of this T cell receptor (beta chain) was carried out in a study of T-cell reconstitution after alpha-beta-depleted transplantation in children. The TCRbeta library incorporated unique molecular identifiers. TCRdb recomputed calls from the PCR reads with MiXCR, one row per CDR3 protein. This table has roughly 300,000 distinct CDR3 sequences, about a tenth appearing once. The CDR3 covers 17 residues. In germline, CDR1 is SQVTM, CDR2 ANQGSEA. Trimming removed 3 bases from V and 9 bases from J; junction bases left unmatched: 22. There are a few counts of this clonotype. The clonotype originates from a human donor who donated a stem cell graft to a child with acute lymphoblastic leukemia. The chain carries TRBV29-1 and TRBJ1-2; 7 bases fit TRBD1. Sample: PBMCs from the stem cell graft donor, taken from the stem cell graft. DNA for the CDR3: TGCAGCGTTGACGGAACGACAGGGATAGTTGGCTATGCGAGCTACACCTTC. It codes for CSVDGTTGIVGYASYTF.